These 28 T cell receptor beta chains share one sample of origin, sequenced in a study of blood T cell repertoires in COVID-19. Using immunoSEQ multiplex PCR, the repertoire was profiled, and TCRdb retains in-frame clones only, with some absent. The table includes 30,000 to 35,000 clones, 80% to 90% detected once. The sequencing input was peripheral blood. The origin of the receptors is a human donor in a cohort sampled during active COVID-19.

The V gene is TRBV7-2, the J gene TRBJ1-1; perhaps TRBD1 as D (5 bases). CDR1 is SGHTA, CDR2 FQGNSA, per germline. The CDR3 has 15 residues. V dropped 5 bases and J dropped 5 bases, with 18 bases sitting between them. The CDR3 DNA sequence: TGTGCCAGCAGCCTACGTACAGGATTCGGGACTGAAGCTTTCTTT. The encoded protein is CASSLRTGFGTEAFF.

The rearrangement links TRBV5-1 to TRBJ2-7; 9 positions agree with TRBD1. J was trimmed by 5 bases and V by 4 bases; bases with no gene match: 10. Germline CDR1 is SGHRS and CDR2 is YFSETQ. There are 15 residues in the CDR3. In DNA form, the CDR3 reads TGCGCCAGCAGCGGAATGGACAGGGGAGGCGACGAGCAGTACTTC. Protein sequence: CASSGMDRGGDEQYF.

This chain uses TRBV27 with TRBJ2-3, with D perhaps matching TRBD2 (5 bases). V dropped 2 bases and J dropped 7 bases, with 16 bases sitting between them. The germline V gene encodes CDR1 MNHEY and CDR2 SMNVEV (reference sequence). The CDR3 is 15 amino acids. The CDR3 spells CASSLGPPLAYTQYF. The CDR3 nucleotides are TGTGCCAGCAGTTTAGGCCCCCCTCTAGCATATACGCAGTATTTT.

The gene calls are TRBV7-2 and TRBJ2-7; 7 bases are shared with TRBD1. Germline V lookup: CDR1 SGHTA, CDR2 FQGNSA. Unmatched junction bases numbered 7, after V lost 3 bases and J lost 2 bases. The CDR3 spans 15 residues. CDR3 in amino acids: CASSLGQSITYEQYF. CDR3 in DNA: TGTGCCAGCAGCTTGGGACAGTCAATTACCTACGAGCAGTACTTC.

This clone was detected once. This chain links TRBV5-5 with TRBJ1-6; the D is unclear. CDR1 is SGHKS, CDR2 YYEKEE, per germline (reference sequence). The V gene lost 2 bases and the J gene lost 9 bases, with 9 bases spanning the gap. The CDR3 runs 13 residues. CDR3 DNA: TGTGCCAGCAGCTTTCTATTGAGTTCACCCCTCCACTTT. Protein sequence: CASSFLLSSPLHF.

This chain connects TRBV7-9 to TRBJ1-2; D is ambiguous. This CDR3 spans 15 amino acids. The V and J ends lost 3 bases and 8 bases respectively, with 19 bases between them. Germline CDR1 reads SEHNR; CDR2 reads FQNEAQ (reference sequence). CDR3 nucleotide sequence: TGTGCCAGCAGCTTCCCTTTAATCGGCGGCCGGGGCTACACCTTC. Its translation is CASSFPLIGGRGYTF.

This clone was seen once. The rearrangement links TRBV5-6 to TRBJ1-1; perhaps TRBD1 as D (5 bases). V lost 6 bases and J 4 bases, leaving 13 bases between the germline ends. Germline loops: CDR1 SGHDT, CDR2 YYEEEE. This CDR3 spans 13 amino acids. Written as DNA, the CDR3 is TGTGCCAGCACCCCAGCGGGGGGCACTGAAGCTTTCTTT. It yields the protein CASTPAGGTEAFF.

The DNA for the CDR3 is TGTGCCAGCAGTTTACGTCGGACAGGTGACTACGAGCAGTACTTC. It codes for CASSLRRTGDYEQYF. The J gene is TRBJ2-7, the V gene TRBV28; 7 bases fit TRBD1. J was trimmed by 3 bases and V by 2 bases; bases with no gene match: 7. The CDR3 covers 15 residues. The germline V gene has CDR1 MDHEN and CDR2 SYDVKM.

This chain joins TRBV24-1 and TRBJ2-1; 10 nucleotides agree with TRBD1. V lost 6 bases to trimming and J lost 2 bases; unmatched junction nucleotides: 9. Germline values: CDR1 KGHDR, CDR2 SFDVKD. The length of the CDR3 is 17 residues. The CDR3 DNA is TGTGCCACCAGTAGACAGGGGGCTCGATGGACCTACAATGAGCAGTTCTTC. Translated: CATSRQGARWTYNEQFF.

The chain combines TRBV7-7 with TRBJ2-5; 9 bases align to TRBD2. Germline trimming cut 0 bases from V and 6 bases from J; bases unmatched to any gene: 8. The CDR3 runs 16 residues. Germline CDR1 SSHAT, CDR2 FNYEAQ (reference sequence). The CDR3 is CASSLATRGGSKTQYF. In DNA, the CDR3 is TGTGCCAGCAGCTTAGCGACGCGGGGGGGTAGTAAGACCCAGTACTTC.

The genes are TRBV6-6 and TRBJ1-2; TRBD1 is a possible D gene (6 bases). This CDR3 is 14 amino acids long. Germline CDR1 MNHNY, CDR2 SVGAGI (reference sequence). Trimming removed 6 bases from V and 4 bases from J, with 15 bases in between. Here the CDR3 reads CASSTTGSSYGYTF. CDR3 bases: TGTGCCAGCAGCACCACAGGGAGTTCCTATGGCTACACCTTC.

The V and J genes are TRBV7-2 and TRBJ2-3, with 11 bases matching TRBD2. The V and J ends lost 2 bases and 10 bases, in that order; junction bases with no gene match: 11. The CDR3 extends over 16 amino acids. CDR1 SGHTA and CDR2 FQGNSA come from the germline V gene. CDR3 DNA sequence: TGTGCCAGCAGCTTAACTAGCGGGGGTCACAGATATCCGCAGTATTTT. Translated: CASSLTSGGHRYPQYF.

The chain has TRBV9 and TRBJ2-5; possible D gene TRBD1, 5 bases. There are 15 residues in the CDR3. The germline V gene has CDR1 SGDLS and CDR2 YYNGEE. The V end lost 0 bases, the J end lost 0 bases, and 9 bases lay between the germline ends. CDR3 loop: CASSVGQTYQETQYF. The CDR3 DNA is TGTGCCAGCAGCGTAGGACAGACCTACCAAGAGACCCAGTACTTC.

This chain joins TRBV4-3 and TRBJ1-3; D is unresolved. The V end lost 0 bases, the J end lost 0 bases, and 12 bases lay between the germline ends. Germline loops: CDR1 LGHNA, CDR2 YSLEER. The CDR3 runs 17 residues. CDR3 sequence reads: CASSQDGRATSGNTIYF. For the CDR3, the DNA is TGCGCCAGCAGCCAAGATGGGAGAGCCACCTCTGGAAACACCATATATTTT.

This chain links TRBV19 with TRBJ1-1, with D possibly TRBD1 on 5 matching bases. V gave up 7 bases and J gave up 1 base, with 13 bases separating them. Germline loops: CDR1 LNHDA, CDR2 SQIVND (reference sequence). The CDR3 extends over 14 amino acids. CDR3 loop: CASTPVGANTEAFF. The CDR3 nucleotides are TGTGCCAGTACCCCGGTAGGGGCGAACACTGAAGCTTTCTTT.

This clone came up once. The chain couples TRBV27 to TRBJ1-2; TRBD1 matches at 7 bases. The CDR3 length is 15 residues. CDR1 MNHEY and CDR2 SMNVEV come from the germline V gene (reference sequence). V gave up 2 bases and J gave up 3 bases; unmatched junction bases: 6. The DNA for the CDR3 is TGTGCCAGCAGTTTAGAGGGGGCGGGGTACTATGGCTACACCTTC. Protein sequence: CASSLEGAGYYGYTF.

This chain connects TRBV4-3 to TRBJ1-2; a possible D gene is TRBD1 (5 bases). Germline CDR1 reads LGHNA; CDR2 reads YSLEER. Trimming stripped 0 bases from V and 7 bases from J, with 12 bases between. The CDR3 spans 14 residues. CDR3 DNA sequence: TGCGCCAGCAGCCAAGATGCAGGGCGGGGTGGCTACACCTTC. Encoded protein: CASSQDAGRGGYTF.

The V gene is TRBV6-5, the J gene TRBJ1-1; TRBD1 is a possible D gene (6 bases). The V and J ends lost 6 bases and 6 bases respectively, with 14 bases between them. The germline V gene encodes CDR1 MNHEY and CDR2 SVGAGI. The CDR3 runs to 13 residues. The chain's CDR3 is CASRVQGLPEAFF. CDR3 bases: TGTGCCAGCAGGGTACAGGGTCTCCCTGAAGCTTTCTTT.

The V call is TRBV2, the J call TRBJ2-3; 10 bases map to TRBD2. Trimming cost V 6 bases and J 7 bases; bases outside gene matches: 7. This CDR3 spans 14 amino acids. Per the germline V gene, CDR1 is SNHLY and CDR2 is FYNNEI. The CDR3 sequence is CASSWTSGHNTQYF. DNA for the CDR3: TGTGCCAGCAGCTGGACTAGCGGTCATAATACGCAGTATTTT.

The chain carries TRBV19 and TRBJ1-1, with D maybe TRBD1 (6 bases). Per germline, CDR1 LNHDA and CDR2 SQIVND (reference sequence). The V end lost 1 base, the J end lost 0 bases, and 15 bases lay between the germline ends. The CDR3 extends over 17 amino acids. In nucleotides, the CDR3 is TGTGCCAGTAGTATAGGCCCGGGGGGGACATTGAACACTGAAGCTTTCTTT. Amino acids: CASSIGPGGTLNTEAFF. The variable domain in full, completed from reference TRBV19 and TRBJ1-1, reads DGGITQSPKYLFRKEGQNVTLSCEQNLNHDAMYWYRQDPGQGLRLIYYSQIVNDFQKGDIAEGYSVSREKKESFPLTVTSAQKNPTAFYLCASSIGPGGTLNTEAFFGQGTRLTVV.

This chain uses TRBV11-2 with TRBJ1-6; a weak D match, TRBD1 (6 bases). V was cut by 5 bases and J by 7 bases, with 15 bases left in between. This CDR3 comprises 15 residues. Germline V gene lookup returns CDR1 SGHAT and CDR2 FQNNGV. CDR3 in DNA: TGTGCCAGCAGCATACAGTACAGGGAGAATTCACCCCTCCACTTT. This codes for CASSIQYRENSPLHF.

This clone was counted many times. The chain carries TRBV5-5 and TRBJ1-2; 10 bases fit TRBD1. The V and J ends lost 5 bases and 4 bases, in that order; junction bases with no gene match: 11. CDR3 length equals 16 residues. CDR1 SGHKS and CDR2 YYEKEE come from the germline V gene (reference sequence). CDR3 amino acids: CASSFGDRGFRYGYTF. The CDR3, as DNA: TGTGCCAGCAGTTTCGGGGACAGGGGTTTTCGCTATGGCTACACCTTC.

The rearrangement uses TRBV11-2 and TRBJ1-3; maybe TRBD1 (5 bases). Per germline, CDR1 SGHAT and CDR2 FQNNGV. The CDR3 totals 13 residues. The ends were cut back, 1 base at V and 4 bases at J, with 5 bases in the middle. In DNA form, the CDR3 reads TGTGCCAGCAGCTTAGCAGGGGGAAACACCATATATTTT. This gives the protein CASSLAGGNTIYF.

V usage is TRBV4-1 and J usage is TRBJ1-4; 9 bases are shared with TRBD1. CDR3 length: 19 residues. Trimming cost V 0 bases and J 5 bases; bases outside gene matches: 13. The germline gives CDR1 MGHRA, CDR2 YSYEKL. CDR3 DNA: TGCGCCAGCAGCCAAGACCCTACTCGACCCGGGACAGGGAATGAAAAACTGTTTTTT. It is translated as CASSQDPTRPGTGNEKLFF.

The chain recombines TRBV4-1 with TRBJ2-3, with 7 bases lining up with TRBD2. The length of the CDR3 is 16 residues. Germline V lookup: CDR1 MGHRA, CDR2 YSYEKL. Trimming removed 4 bases from V and 6 bases from J; junction bases left unmatched: 13. The CDR3 DNA is TGCGCCAGCAGCCCTAATCGGGGGGAATTGATGGATACGCAGTATTTT. Translation gives CASSPNRGELMDTQYF.

The chain recombines TRBV27 with TRBJ2-1; 7 positions agree with TRBD2. Per germline, CDR1 MNHEY and CDR2 SMNVEV (reference sequence). This CDR3 contains 13 residues. Unmatched junction bases numbered 8, after V lost 6 bases and J lost 9 bases. Here the CDR3 reads CASSIRLAGEQFF. CDR3 DNA sequence: TGTGCCAGCAGCATACGACTAGCCGGTGAGCAGTTCTTC.

V and J are TRBV3-1 (or the pseudogene TRBV3-2) and TRBJ1-1; D perhaps matches TRBD1 (6 bases). The CDR3 covers 14 residues. V lost 4 bases and J lost 6, with 15 bases in between. Germline loops: CDR1 LGHDT, CDR2 YNNKEL (reference sequence). The CDR3 sequence: CASSRSQGKSEAFF. CDR3 coding DNA: TGTGCCAGCAGCCGCTCACAGGGTAAATCTGAAGCTTTCTTT.

The sample holds one count of this clone. The chain employs TRBV11-2 and TRBJ1-4, with 8 bases aligning to TRBD1. The CDR3 extends over 16 amino acids. V dropped 2 bases and J dropped 8; count of bases not matched to a gene: 10. Germline values: CDR1 SGHAT, CDR2 FQNNGV. The CDR3 spells CASSLTPQGAGEKLFF. For the CDR3, the DNA is TGTGCCAGCAGCTTAACCCCCCAGGGGGCGGGGGAAAAACTGTTTTTT.